Following are 26 T cell receptor beta chains from one sample sequenced in a study of cytomegalovirus exposure and HLA in healthy donors. Sequencing was performed with immunoSEQ multiplex PCR; in TCRdb, only in-frame clones are kept and a portion is missing. This sample has 210,000 or so clones, with about 91% found just once. The sequenced sample was PBMCs. The receptors here all came from a woman aged 18-29 years in good health and CMV-seronegative.

V usage is TRBV7-8 and J usage is TRBJ1-3, with D uncertain. V lost 5 bases, J lost 2 bases, and 13 bases lay in between. CDR1 is SGHVS and CDR2 is FQNEAQ in the germline V gene. The CDR3 has 15 amino acids. The DNA of the CDR3 is TGTGCCAGCAGCGTCCGGTGGGAGGCTGGAAACACCATATATTTT. This codes for CASSVRWEAGNTIYF.

This chain uses TRBV5-6 with TRBJ2-7, with TRBD1 identical over 7 bases. This CDR3 region has 14 residues. Germline V lookup: CDR1 SGHDT, CDR2 YYEEEE. The J segment lost 1 base and the V segment lost 3 bases, leaving 4 bases of the junction unmatched. The chain's CDR3 is CASSSPGQSYEQYF. Written as DNA, the CDR3 is TGTGCCAGCAGCTCCCCGGGACAGTCCTACGAGCAGTACTTC. The complete variable domain, with remaining parts taken from reference TRBV5-6 and TRBJ2-7, reads DAGVTQSPTHLIKTRGQQVTLRCSPKSGHDTVSWYQQALGQGPQFIFQYYEEEERQRGNFPDRFSGHQFPNYSSELNVNALLLGDSALYLCASSSPGQSYEQYFGPGTRLTVT.

The DNA for the CDR3 is TGTGCCAGCAGTTACGTGCAGGGGGCAGAGGATGAGCAGTTCTTC. Encoded protein: CASSYVQGAEDEQFF. The gene calls are TRBV6-5 and TRBJ2-1, with 8 bases that match TRBD1. Germline V lookup: CDR1 MNHEY, CDR2 SVGAGI. This CDR3 spans 15 amino acids. V was pared by 2 bases and J by 8 bases, with 8 bases of the junction left unmatched.

The rearrangement joins TRBV5-1 to TRBJ2-1; the match to TRBD2 covers 8 bases. The V gene's germline CDR1 is SGHRS and CDR2 YFSETQ. The CDR3 runs 16 residues. J was trimmed by 8 bases and V by 0 bases; bases with no gene match: 10. CDR3 sequence reads: CASSLGSGGPVYEQFF. CDR3 bases: TGCGCCAGCAGCTTGGGGTCGGGAGGGCCCGTGTATGAGCAGTTCTTC.

A few counts support this clone. This sequence joins TRBV27 and TRBJ1-5; no firm D call. The germline gives CDR1 MNHEY, CDR2 SMNVEV (reference sequence). The CDR3 extends over 14 amino acids. The V and J ends lost 7 bases and 3 bases respectively, with 13 bases between them. The CDR3 nucleotides read TGTGCCAGCAAAGGTCGGTACTACAATCAGCCCCAGCATTTT. It is translated as CASKGRYYNQPQHF.

The J gene is TRBJ1-2, the V gene TRBV28, with D maybe TRBD1 (5 bases). V lost 3 bases and J lost 5, with 7 bases in between. Germline V gene lookup returns CDR1 MDHEN and CDR2 SYDVKM. The CDR3 length is 12 residues. This chain's CDR3 is CASSFTGYGYTF. The CDR3 DNA reads as TGTGCCAGCAGTTTTACAGGATATGGCTACACCTTC.

By its share, this clone is medium-sized (0.01 to 0.1%). The V call is TRBV2, the J call TRBJ2-5; a possible D gene is TRBD2 (5 bases). Germline V gene lookup returns CDR1 SNHLY and CDR2 FYNNEI. This CDR3 has 14 residues. The ends were cut back, 2 bases at V and 5 bases at J, with 12 bases in the middle. The CDR3 loop reads CASSESSSVETQYF. The CDR3, as DNA: TGTGCCAGCAGTGAATCCAGTAGCGTGGAGACCCAGTACTTC.

This clone was observed a handful of times. The chain links TRBV25-1 to TRBJ1-5; D may be TRBD1 (5 bases). Germline assignment: CDR1 MGHDK and CDR2 SYGVNS. The V and J ends lost 6 bases and 6 bases respectively, with 9 bases between them. The CDR3 totals 12 residues. The CDR3 DNA reads TGTGCCAGCAGCGCAGGGTCTCAGCCCCAGCATTTT. Protein product: CASSAGSQPQHF.

This clone showed up just once. The CDR3 DNA sequence: TGTGCCAGCAGTGAAGGCAGGGGGCTTGTAGAGACCCAGTACTTC. It translates to CASSEGRGLVETQYF. This chain uses TRBV6-1 with TRBJ2-5, with 8 bases fitting TRBD1. The CDR3 has 15 residues. Germline CDR1 MNHNS, CDR2 SASEGT. V was pared by 1 base and J by 4 bases, with 5 bases of the junction left unmatched.

This sequence joins TRBV6-6 and TRBJ1-1; 7 bases align to TRBD1. Unmatched junction bases numbered 5, after V lost 1 base and J lost 6 bases. The CDR3 has 14 residues. Germline CDR1 reads MNHNY; CDR2 reads SVGAGI (reference sequence). For the CDR3, the DNA is TGTGCCAGCAGTTACTACCAGGGGGAACCTGAAGCTTTCTTT. It yields the protein CASSYYQGEPEAFF.

This clone appeared once. V usage is TRBV10-3 and J usage is TRBJ2-3; 11 positions agree with TRBD2. This CDR3 spans 16 amino acids. Germline V gene lookup returns CDR1 ENHRY and CDR2 SYGVKD. The V gene end was trimmed by 8 bases and the J gene end by 0 bases; junction bases not matched to a gene: 7. The CDR3: CAIGKGLAGSTDTQYF. DNA for the CDR3: TGTGCCATCGGGAAAGGACTAGCGGGTAGCACAGATACGCAGTATTTT.

The chain is built from TRBV4-2 and TRBJ1-2; D unresolved. Between the trimmed V and J ends, which lost 1 base and 6 bases, there was a span of 12 bases. CDR1 and CDR2 (germline): LGHNA, YNFKEQ. The CDR3 consists of 14 residues. CDR3 loop: CASSQGAVSDGYTF. The CDR3 DNA is TGTGCCAGCAGCCAAGGGGCAGTTTCTGATGGCTACACCTTC.

This rearrangement joins TRBV6-1 to TRBJ1-2; 7 bases agree with TRBD1. The trim removed 8 bases at V and 7 bases at J, leaving 1 base unmatched. Germline V gene lookup returns CDR1 MNHNS and CDR2 SASEGT. This CDR3 is 10 amino acids long. CDR3 in DNA: TGTGCCAGCCAGGGGGTTGGCTACACCTTC. This gives the protein CASQGVGYTF.

This sequence joins TRBV5-1 and TRBJ2-7; TRBD2 agrees at 11 bases. The CDR3 length is 15 residues. Germline V CDR1 and CDR2: SGHRS, YFSETQ. V lost 0 bases, J lost 4 bases, and 3 bases stayed unmatched. CDR3 residues: CASSLAGTSGYEQYF. The CDR3 nucleotides are TGCGCCAGCAGCTTGGCCGGGACTAGCGGTTACGAGCAGTACTTC.

The V and J genes are TRBV6-5 and TRBJ2-5; TRBD2 is a possible D gene (6 bases). Germline V gene data show CDR1 as MNHEY and CDR2 as SVGAGI. The CDR3 extends over 13 amino acids. V lost 8 bases to trimming and J lost 7 bases, with 17 bases between them. Written as DNA, the CDR3 is TGTGCCAGCCGACTGACTAGAGAGGGGACCCAGTACTTC. This codes for CASRLTREGTQYF.

The chain uses TRBV18 and TRBJ1-4; a weak D match, TRBD1 (5 bases). The V end lost 3 bases, the J end lost 6 bases, and 11 bases lay between the germline ends. CDR3 size: 14 residues. Germline CDR1 KGHSH, CDR2 LQKENI. DNA of the CDR3: TGTGCCAGCTCACCTCGGTCACAGGATGAAAAACTGTTTTTT. Translating gives CASSPRSQDEKLFF.

This clone was counted ten times or more. The chain carries TRBV4-2 and TRBJ2-1, with 10 bases fitting TRBD2. The CDR3 spans 16 residues. With V trimmed by 1 base and J by 5 bases, 5 bases remained unmatched. Germline V gene data show CDR1 as LGHNA and CDR2 as YNFKEQ. For the CDR3, the DNA is TGTGCCAGCAGCCAAGGAGAGGGACTAGCGAACAATGAGCAGTTCTTC. This encodes CASSQGEGLANNEQFF.

The chain combines TRBV4-2 with TRBJ2-3, with D possibly TRBD2 on 6 matching bases. Germline V gene sequence: CDR1 LGHNA, CDR2 YNFKEQ. The CDR3 is 16 residues long. Between the trimmed V and J ends, which lost 3 bases and 2 bases, there was a span of 15 bases. As DNA, the CDR3 is TGTGCCAGCAGCCATGCGGGAAGTCGTAACACAGATACGCAGTATTTT. Translating it yields CASSHAGSRNTDTQYF.

V and J are TRBV28 and TRBJ2-1; perhaps TRBD2 as D (5 bases). The germline V gene has CDR1 MDHEN and CDR2 SYDVKM. Trimming took off 1 base at V and 4 bases at J, with 11 bases between the two ends. This CDR3 is 15 amino acids long. Here the CDR3 reads CASSLSTREYNEQFF. As DNA, the CDR3 is TGTGCCAGCAGTTTATCCACTCGGGAATACAATGAGCAGTTCTTC.

The chain is built from TRBV7-3 and TRBJ2-7; a possible D gene is TRBD1 (6 bases). The CDR3 consists of 14 residues. CDR1 SGHTA and CDR2 FQGTGA come from the germline V gene. V was clipped by 5 bases and J by 3 bases, with 14 bases between them. Here the CDR3 reads CASSVQGKVYEQYF. In nucleotides, the CDR3 is TGTGCCAGCAGCGTACAGGGTAAAGTCTACGAGCAGTACTTC.

The chain employs TRBV28 and TRBJ2-7; 8 bases line up with TRBD1. V gave up 2 bases and J gave up 3 bases; unmatched junction bases: 9. The CDR3 consists of 16 residues. The germline CDR1 and CDR2 sequences are MDHEN and SYDVKM. The CDR3, as DNA: TGTGCCAGCAGTTTAAACTACGGACAGGGCAACTACGAGCAGTACTTC. As protein: CASSLNYGQGNYEQYF.

The chain uses TRBV2 and TRBJ2-1, with a weak D call TRBD2 (7 bases). Germline V lookup: CDR1 SNHLY, CDR2 FYNNEI. Trimming stripped 7 bases from V and 9 bases from J, with 25 bases between. The CDR3 is 16 amino acids. The CDR3 spells CASTPEGGGYHAEQFF. The CDR3 DNA follows: TGTGCCAGCACCCCTGAGGGGGGAGGGTATCACGCTGAGCAGTTCTTC.

The chain is built from TRBV5-4 and TRBJ2-3; D possibly corresponds to TRBD2 (5 bases). The CDR3 covers 13 residues. Germline assignment: CDR1 SGHNT and CDR2 YYREEE (reference sequence). The ends were cut back, 4 bases at V and 7 bases at J, with 13 bases in the middle. The CDR3 DNA reads as TGTGCCAGCAGCATACAAGAGGGAAATACGCAGTATTTT. Its protein product is CASSIQEGNTQYF.

As for this clone: At the DNA level, this CDR3 is encoded by other sequences in the same sample as well. The rearrangement links TRBV5-4 to TRBJ2-3, with TRBD2 matching over 8 bases. Germline V gene data show CDR1 as SGHNT and CDR2 as YYREEE (reference sequence). The V segment lost 1 base and the J segment 0 bases; nucleotides outside the gene matches: 1. The CDR3 is 15 residues long. Here the CDR3 reads CASSLTSGSTDTQYF. CDR3 in DNA: TGTGCCAGCAGCTTGACTAGCGGTAGCACAGATACGCAGTATTTT.

This clone was picked up one time. This chain joins TRBV27 and TRBJ2-5; TRBD1 is a possible D gene (7 bases). This CDR3 region has 16 residues. The V end was cut by 4 bases, the J end by 5 bases, with 20 bases between. Germline loops: CDR1 MNHEY, CDR2 SMNVEV (reference sequence). DNA for the CDR3: TGTGCCAGCAGTTCCCGGAGGGGGCAGGGGATGGAGACCCAGTACTTC. Encoded protein: CASSSRRGQGMETQYF.

The chain carries TRBV14 and TRBJ2-1, with D unclear. Germline CDR1 SGHDN, CDR2 FVKESK. This CDR3 contains 14 residues. V dropped 1 base and J dropped 3 bases, with 7 bases sitting between them. The CDR3 reads CASSQVSDYNEQFF. CDR3 nucleotide sequence: TGTGCCAGCAGCCAAGTGTCAGACTACAATGAGCAGTTCTTC.